The TCR beta chain under discussion was sequenced for a study (dated by TCRdb to 2015 to 2018). In the study overall: The study used sequence and structural analyses to characterize human CD8+ TCR repertoires recognizing immunodominant viral antigens. Here is what the overall study found, with its caveats: The CD8+ TCR repertoires specific to different immunodominant viral antigens were reported to be highly diverse and distinct from one another.

A few counts support this clonotype. The specificity of this receptor is unknown. Sequence at one end of the junction differs from germline and may be a read error. Instrument on record: Illumina HiSeq 2500. TCRdb cleaned the public reads at Q25 with fastp, built clones with MiXCR and kept in-frame beta chains. Entries that share a CDR3 protein sequence are merged under the most common genes and DNA. Within this sample are approximately 960 distinct CDR3 sequences, with roughly 22% of them counted one time only. The leading ten clones occupy 39% of the sample. The CDR3 runs 17 amino acids, cysteine and phenylalanine included. The DNA shown is the 51-base CDR3, in frame from base 1. According to the germline V gene, CDR1 reads MGHRA and CDR2 reads YSYEKL.

The sequencing sample was made of CD8+ T cells (not recorded whether cultured). The TCR sequence derives from a male donor. The rearrangement joined TRBV4-1 to TRBJ2-5, with 8 middle bases fitting TRBD1. The base sequence is TGTGCCAGCAGCCACGGGGGACAGGCGGGAAGAGAGGAGACCCAGTACTTC. Its protein product is CASSHGGQAGREETQYF.